A single sample is the source of the 27 T cell receptor beta chains below, sequenced in a study of CD8+CD57+ T cells in acquired aplastic anemia. Genomic DNA served as template for TCR beta VDJ and CDR3 profiling. TCRdb processed the reads anew with MiXCR; each CDR3 protein has one entry. Among more than 250,000 distinct CDR3 sequences, approximately 57% were seen once, and the ten largest hold less than 9.5%. Sequenced material: sorted CD4+, CD8+, or CD8+CD57+ T cells (not recorded which) from PBMCs. These receptor sequences come from a human donor with severe aplastic anemia or a healthy control (not recorded which).

This chain joins TRBV11-2 and TRBJ1-3; D call uncertain. Trimming cost V 5 bases and J 8 bases, with 13 bases left between them. Germline CDR1 and CDR2: SGHAT and FQNNGV. The CDR3 extends over 13 amino acids. CDR3 residues: CASSQGRRDTIYF. CDR3 sequence (DNA): TGTGCCAGCAGCCAAGGGCGACGCGACACCATATATTTT.

The V and J genes are TRBV7-8 and TRBJ2-7, with TRBD2 as a possible D gene (6 bases). With 5 bases removed from V and 2 bases from J, the gap between germline ends came to 13 bases. CDR3 length: 14 residues. From germline, CDR1 is SGHVS and CDR2 FQNEAQ. The CDR3 nucleotides read TGTGCCAGCAGCGCTGGACTACCCCCCTACGAGCAGTACTTC. Protein: CASSAGLPPYEQYF. The variable domain in full, with the rest retrieved from reference TRBV7-8 and TRBJ2-7, is GAGVSQSPRYKVAKRGQDVALRCDPISGHVSLFWYQQALGQGPEFLTYFQNEAQLDKSGLPSDRFFAERPEGSVSTLKIQRTQQEDSAVYLCASSAGLPPYEQYFGPGTRLTVT.

V usage is TRBV15 and J usage is TRBJ2-1; 9 bases map to TRBD1. After removal of 8 bases from V and 8 bases from J, the junction contained 4 bases not matched to a gene. The germline V gene encodes CDR1 LNHNV and CDR2 YYDKDF (reference sequence). The CDR3 is 12 amino acids. The CDR3 reads CATEQGADEQFF. In DNA, the CDR3 is TGTGCCACCGAACAGGGGGCCGATGAGCAGTTCTTC.

The V call is TRBV7-8, the J call TRBJ2-7, with 10 bases identical to TRBD2. The CDR3 is made up of 15 amino acids. Germline-derived CDR1 and CDR2 are SGHVS and FQNEAQ. J was trimmed by 3 bases and V by 2 bases; bases with no gene match: 4. DNA for the CDR3: TGTGCCAGCAGCTTAAGACTAGCGGGTGTCTACGAGCAGTACTTC. It translates to CASSLRLAGVYEQYF.

The CDR3 region is CASSWTRSSYNEQFF. CDR3 bases: TGTGCCAGCTCGTGGACACGTAGCTCCTACAATGAGCAGTTCTTC. This sequence joins TRBV18 and TRBJ2-1, with D possibly being TRBD1 (5 bases). This CDR3 contains 15 residues. From germline, CDR1 is KGHSH and CDR2 LQKENI. The ends were cut back, 6 bases at V and 0 bases at J, with 12 bases in the middle.

At least ten counts were recorded for this clonotype. The V and J genes are TRBV19 and TRBJ2-7, with D perhaps given as TRBD1 or TRBD2 (6 bases each). This CDR3 spans 15 amino acids. Per germline, CDR1 LNHDA and CDR2 SQIVND (reference sequence). The germline V and J ends were trimmed by 1 base and 0 bases, with 10 bases remaining between them. CDR3 in amino acids: CASSIGGAVSYEQYF. As DNA, the CDR3 is TGTGCCAGTAGTATAGGGGGGGCAGTCTCCTACGAGCAGTACTTC. Together with reference TRBV19 and TRBJ2-7, the CDR3 gives the full variable domain: DGGITQSPKYLFRKEGQNVTLSCEQNLNHDAMYWYRQDPGQGLRLIYYSQIVNDFQKGDIAEGYSVSREKKESFPLTVTSAQKNPTAFYLCASSIGGAVSYEQYFGPGTRLTVT.

V gene TRBV20-1 combines with J gene TRBJ1-1; D not resolved. The CDR3 covers 10 residues. CDR1 and CDR2 (germline): DFQATT, SNEGSKA (reference sequence). V was shortened by 1 base and J by 11 bases, with 8 bases between the two germline ends. In nucleotides, the CDR3 is TGCAGTGCTAGAGTTGGCGACGCTTTCTTT. It codes for CSARVGDAFF.

J is TRBJ1-1 and V is TRBV7-2; 7 bases fit TRBD1. Trimming at V came to 4 bases and at J to 0 bases, leaving 2 bases not matched to a gene. This CDR3 is built from 14 residues. CDR1 and CDR2 from the germline V gene are SGHTA and FQGNSA. CDR3 in amino acids: CASSSRGMNTEAFF. The CDR3 bases are TGTGCCAGCAGCTCCAGGGGGATGAACACTGAAGCTTTCTTT.

The J gene is TRBJ1-3, the V gene TRBV12-3 or TRBV12-4; TRBD1 matches 7 bases. This CDR3 has 13 residues. V lost 5 bases to trimming and J lost 5 bases; unmatched junction nucleotides: 3. This CDR3 reads CASSTTGRNTIYF. The CDR3 coding sequence is TGTGCCAGCAGTACGACAGGGAGAAACACCATATATTTT.

This clonotype has ten or more counts. The chain links TRBV6-5 to TRBJ2-2; 10 nucleotides match TRBD1. CDR3 length: 16 residues. CDR1 is MNHEY, CDR2 SVGAGI, per germline. With V trimmed by 5 bases and J by 4 bases, 7 bases remained unmatched. In DNA, the CDR3 is TGTGCCAGCAGTCGCCACGGGACAGGGGCCACCGGGGAGCTGTTTTTT. Protein product: CASSRHGTGATGELFF.

This clonotype has just a few counts. The chain has TRBV24-1 and TRBJ2-2; perhaps TRBD2 as D (6 bases). The CDR3 extends over 15 amino acids. With 4 bases removed from V and 5 bases from J, the gap between germline ends came to 13 bases. The germline V gene encodes CDR1 KGHDR and CDR2 SFDVKD. CDR3 in DNA: TGTGCCACCAGTGAGACTAGTGCGGGGACCGGGGAGCTGTTTTTT. Its protein is CATSETSAGTGELFF.

CDR3 sequence reads: CASSQQGEGTEQFF. Written as DNA, the CDR3 is TGTGCCAGCAGTCAGCAGGGCGAGGGAACTGAGCAGTTCTTC. J is TRBJ2-1 and V is TRBV6-4; TRBD1 or TRBD2 may be the D gene (5 bases each). CDR1 and CDR2 (germline): MRHNA, SNTAGT. The V end lost 5 bases, the J end lost 9 bases, and 17 bases lay between the germline ends. This CDR3 spans 14 amino acids.

This clonotype came up many times. The chain carries TRBV10-1 and TRBJ2-7, with TRBD1 identical over 8 bases. The trim removed 8 bases at V and 3 bases at J, leaving 9 bases unmatched. The CDR3 has 14 amino acids. CDR1 and CDR2 (germline): WNHNN, SYGVQD (reference sequence). The CDR3 nucleotides are TGCGCCAGCTTTCCGACAGGGGAAGTCTACGAGCAGTACTTC. Translation: CASFPTGEVYEQYF.

The chain is built from TRBV4-3 and TRBJ1-3; TRBD1 is a possible D gene (5 bases). CDR3 length: 16 residues. The ends were cut back, 0 bases at V and 0 bases at J, with 9 bases in the middle. Per germline, CDR1 LGHNA and CDR2 YSLEER. CDR3 protein: CASSQDPGNSGNTIYF. The CDR3 DNA sequence: TGCGCCAGCAGCCAAGATCCAGGGAACTCTGGAAACACCATATATTTT.

About this clonotype itself: The limits of the CDR3 on the DNA are not certain, so only TCRdb's listed CDR3 is given. The chain combines TRBV2 with TRBJ1-3. Termini included, the CDR3 measures 19 amino acids. The germline gives CDR1 SNHLY, CDR2 FYNNEI. This CDR3 reads CASSFYICSARDDGNTIYF.

This clonotype was recorded at least ten times. The chain is built from TRBV14 and TRBJ2-3; no reliable D call. V shed 0 bases and J shed 11 bases, with 18 bases lying between them. The length of the CDR3 is 15 residues. Looked up from germline, CDR1 is SGHDN and CDR2 is FVKESK. As DNA, the CDR3 is TGTGCCAGCAGCCAAGATCTCACGGTTCCCGTCGAGCAGTATTTT. Protein: CASSQDLTVPVEQYF.

V and J are TRBV19 and TRBJ2-1, with 8 bases that match TRBD1. The J segment lost 7 bases and the V segment lost 0 bases, leaving 5 bases of the junction unmatched. In germline, CDR1 is LNHDA, CDR2 SQIVND (reference sequence). The CDR3 totals 15 residues. In DNA, the CDR3 is TGTGCCAGTAGTATAGATGGGACAGGACAGAATGAGCAGTTCTTC. It is translated as CASSIDGTGQNEQFF.

This clonotype was observed a handful of times. The chain joins TRBV20-1 to TRBJ1-2; unclear D gene. V lost 5 bases to trimming and J lost 5 bases, with 9 bases between them. The CDR3 length is 11 residues. Germline lookup yields CDR1 DFQATT and CDR2 SNEGSKA (reference sequence). The CDR3 here is CSAGISYGYTF. CDR3 in DNA: TGCAGTGCTGGCATCAGTTATGGCTACACCTTC.

This clonotype was counted many times. The gene calls are TRBV6-4 and TRBJ1-2; maybe TRBD1 (5 bases). The CDR3 extends over 13 amino acids. Germline lookup yields CDR1 MRHNA and CDR2 SNTAGT. The V end lost 4 bases, the J end lost 8 bases, and 14 bases lay between the germline ends. CDR3 sequence reads: CASSAQGGQGYTF. DNA for the CDR3: TGTGCCAGCAGTGCCCAGGGCGGCCAGGGCTACACCTTC.

This clonotype was counted many times. The chain has TRBV13 and TRBJ2-7, with 8 bases aligning to TRBD2. The CDR3 extends over 14 amino acids. Germline CDR1 and CDR2: PRHDT and FYEKMQ (reference sequence). Trimming removed 6 bases from V and 5 bases from J; junction bases left unmatched: 9. This CDR3 reads CASRKTGTRDEQYF. DNA of the CDR3: TGTGCCAGCAGAAAGACCGGGACTAGGGACGAGCAGTACTTC.

Comments on this clonotype: The junction and the germline gene differ at one end; a read error may be behind it. The chain has TRBV7-2 and TRBJ2-1; maybe TRBD2 (6 bases). This CDR3 is built from 13 residues. Per the germline V gene, CDR1 is SGHTA and CDR2 is FQGNSA. CDR3 sequence (DNA): TGCGCCAGCAGCTTGATCGGGGGAAATGAGCAGTTCTTC. Amino acid sequence: CASSLIGGNEQFF.

The V gene is TRBV7-4, the J gene TRBJ2-6; TRBD2 matches 9 bases. V was clipped by 5 bases and J by 4 bases; unmatched bases: 15. The germline gives CDR1 SGHVT, CDR2 SQSDAQ. The CDR3 is made up of 19 amino acids. CDR3 residues: CASSVGRGGGLAGANVLTF. CDR3 nucleotides: TGTGCCAGCAGCGTAGGACGGGGGGGTGGACTAGCGGGGGCCAACGTCCTGACTTTC.

On this clonotype itself: The junction departs from the called germline gene at one end, perhaps through a read error. This chain connects TRBV15 to TRBJ2-7; weak D call: TRBD2 (6 bases). The germline V gene encodes CDR1 LNHNV and CDR2 YYDKDF (reference sequence). This CDR3 has 18 amino acids. CDR3 DNA sequence: TGTGCCACCATCAGAGACCCCCCAGGGCGGGGAGGCTCCTGCGAGCAGTACTTC. It is translated as CATIRDPPGRGGSCEQYF.

The rearrangement joins TRBV2 to TRBJ1-2, with 9 bases fitting TRBD1. This CDR3 contains 12 residues. V was clipped by 6 bases and J by 8 bases; unmatched bases: 4. The germline V gene encodes CDR1 SNHLY and CDR2 FYNNEI. CDR3 amino acids: CASSGQGIGYTF. The DNA for the CDR3 is TGTGCCAGCAGCGGACAGGGGATCGGCTACACCTTC.

The genes are TRBV7-3 and TRBJ1-4; D is unclear. The germline CDR1 and CDR2 sequences are SGHTA and FQGTGA. The CDR3 sequence is 11 residues long. Trimming stripped 9 bases from V and 7 bases from J, with 9 bases between. The CDR3 region has the DNA TGTGCCAGTGAGAGAGGTGAAAAACTGTTTTTT. Protein sequence: CASERGEKLFF.

At least ten counts were recorded for this clonotype. The CDR3 loop reads CSARRWQGDDGYTF. CDR3 in DNA: TGCAGTGCTAGGCGGTGGCAGGGAGACGATGGCTACACCTTC. The chain uses TRBV20-1 and TRBJ1-2; weak D call: TRBD1 (5 bases). The CDR3 extends over 14 amino acids. Trimming pared 3 bases from V and 6 bases from J, leaving 17 bases between. The germline V gene encodes CDR1 DFQATT and CDR2 SNEGSKA (reference sequence).

V gene TRBV29-1 combines with J gene TRBJ1-2; 7 nucleotides match TRBD1. The junction had 5 bases not matched to a gene; V was cut back by 6 bases and J by 1 base. CDR1 and CDR2 from the germline V gene are SQVTM and ANQGSEA. The CDR3 is made up of 13 amino acids. CDR3 residues: CSVGGQSNYGYTF. DNA of the CDR3: TGCAGCGTGGGGGGACAGAGTAACTATGGCTACACCTTC.